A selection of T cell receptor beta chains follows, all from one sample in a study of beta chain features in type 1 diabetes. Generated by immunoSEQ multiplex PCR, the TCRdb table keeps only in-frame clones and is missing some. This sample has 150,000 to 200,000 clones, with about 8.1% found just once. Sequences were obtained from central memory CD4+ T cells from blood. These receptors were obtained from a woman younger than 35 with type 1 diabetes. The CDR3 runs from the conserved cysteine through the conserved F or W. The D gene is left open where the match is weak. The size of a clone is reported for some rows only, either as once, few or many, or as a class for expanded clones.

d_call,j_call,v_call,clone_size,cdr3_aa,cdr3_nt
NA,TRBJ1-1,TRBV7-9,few,CASSPQGNTEAFF,TGTGCCAGCAGCCCTCAGGGGAACACTGAAGCTTTCTTT
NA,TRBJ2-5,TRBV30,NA,CAWTGFQETQYF,TGTGCCTGGACAGGCTTCCAAGAGACCCAGTACTTC
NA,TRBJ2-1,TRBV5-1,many,CASSLGREEQFF,TGCGCCAGCAGCTTGGGCCGGGAGGAGCAGTTCTTC
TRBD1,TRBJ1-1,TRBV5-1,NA,CASSTQGDTEAFF,TGCGCCAGCAGCACACAGGGGGACACTGAAGCTTTCTTT
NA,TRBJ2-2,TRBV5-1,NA,CASSLSLLAAGELFF,TGCGCCAGCAGCTTGTCTTTGTTAGCGGCCGGGGAGCTGTTTTTT
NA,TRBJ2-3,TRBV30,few,CAWSPRTVGTDTQYF,TGTGCCTGGAGCCCAAGGACAGTAGGCACAGATACGCAGTATTTT
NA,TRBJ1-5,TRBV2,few,CASSGTVGQNQPQHF,TGTGCCAGCAGTGGGACAGTAGGACAAAATCAGCCCCAGCATTTT
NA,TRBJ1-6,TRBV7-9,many,CAIDGQGGYNSPLHF,TGTGCCATCGACGGGCAGGGTGGCTATAATTCACCCCTCCACTTT
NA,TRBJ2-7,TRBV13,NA,CASSLGQSSYEQYF,TGTGCCAGCAGCTTAGGTCAGTCCTCCTACGAGCAGTACTTC
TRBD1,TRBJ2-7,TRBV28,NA,CASTPNWGQVYEQYF,TGTGCCAGCACCCCAAATTGGGGACAGGTATACGAGCAGTACTTC
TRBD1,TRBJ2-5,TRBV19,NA,CASSTPGTAQETQYF,TGTGCCAGTAGTACCCCCGGGACAGCCCAAGAGACCCAGTACTTC
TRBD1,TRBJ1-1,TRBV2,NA,CASTRQGTEAFF,TGTGCCAGCACCCGACAGGGAACTGAAGCTTTCTTT
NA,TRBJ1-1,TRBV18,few,CASSREKGTEAFF,TGTGCCAGCTCCAGGGAAAAGGGGACTGAAGCTTTCTTT
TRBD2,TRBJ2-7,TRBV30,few,CAWISPSGGGAYEQYF,TGTGCCTGGATTTCCCCTAGCGGGGGTGGTGCGTACGAGCAGTACTTC
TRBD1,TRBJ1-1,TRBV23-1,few,CASSLKQGMAEAFF,TGCGCCAGCAGTCTCAAACAGGGGATGGCTGAAGCTTTCTTT
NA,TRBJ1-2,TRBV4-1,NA,CASSQDGPYGYTF,TGCGCCAGCAGCCAAGATGGCCCATATGGCTACACCTTC
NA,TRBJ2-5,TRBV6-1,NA,CASSDTAARETQYF,TGTGCCAGCAGCGACACAGCCGCCAGGGAGACCCAGTACTTC
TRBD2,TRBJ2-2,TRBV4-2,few,CASSPMTSVAGELFF,TGTGCCAGCAGCCCCATGACTAGCGTCGCCGGGGAGCTGTTTTTT
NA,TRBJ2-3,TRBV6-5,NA,CASSGRLGADTQYF,TGTGCCAGCAGTGGCCGCCTGGGCGCAGATACGCAGTATTTT
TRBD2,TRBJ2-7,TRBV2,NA,CASTGLAGGAYEQYF,TGTGCCAGCACTGGACTAGCGGGAGGGGCCTACGAGCAGTACTTC
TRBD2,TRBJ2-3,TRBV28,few,CASSPIPNSGRAKSTDTQYF,TGTGCCAGCAGTCCCATCCCAAATAGCGGGAGGGCCAAGAGCACAGATACGCAGTATTTT
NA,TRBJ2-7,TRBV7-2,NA,CASSLESSGAVYF,TGTGCCAGCAGCTTAGAATCGTCAGGGGCCGTGTACTTC
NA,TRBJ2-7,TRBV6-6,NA,CASSRPGDGEQYF,TGTGCCAGCAGCCGTCCAGGGGACGGCGAGCAGTACTTC
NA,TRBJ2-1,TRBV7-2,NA,CASSLTGLPNEQFF,TGTGCCAGCAGCTTAACGGGACTGCCCAATGAGCAGTTCTTC
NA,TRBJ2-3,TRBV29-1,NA,CSVSSSTDTQYF,TGCAGCGTGAGCTCAAGTACAGATACGCAGTATTTT
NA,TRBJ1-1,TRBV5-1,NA,CASSRNGGEAFF,TGCGCCAGCAGCAGAAATGGCGGTGAAGCTTTCTTT
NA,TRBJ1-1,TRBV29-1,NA,CSVARQLNTEAFF,TGCAGCGTCGCCAGGCAACTGAACACTGAAGCTTTCTTT
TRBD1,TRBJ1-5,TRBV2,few,CASSGQGGQPQHF,TGTGCCAGCAGTGGACAGGGAGGTCAGCCCCAGCATTTT
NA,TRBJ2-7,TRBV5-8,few,CASSLVTGTSSYEQYF,TGTGCCAGCAGCTTGGTTACCGGGACTTCTTCCTACGAGCAGTACTTC
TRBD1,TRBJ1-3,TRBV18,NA,CASSPYGQGSGNTIYF,TGTGCCAGCTCACCATATGGACAGGGCTCTGGAAACACCATATATTTT
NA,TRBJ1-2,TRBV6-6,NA,CASSGTFSYGYTF,TGTGCCAGCAGTGGGACATTCAGCTATGGCTACACCTTC
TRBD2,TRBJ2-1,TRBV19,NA,CASSMRWSGTNYNEQFF,TGTGCCAGTAGTATGAGATGGAGCGGGACGAACTACAATGAGCAGTTCTTC
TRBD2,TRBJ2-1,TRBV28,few,CASSGAGGPVGQFF,TGTGCCAGCAGTGGTGCGGGAGGGCCCGTTGGGCAGTTCTTC
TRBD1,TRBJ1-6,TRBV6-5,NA,CASSDRELGSPLHF,TGTGCCAGCAGTGACAGGGAGTTGGGTTCACCCCTCCACTTT
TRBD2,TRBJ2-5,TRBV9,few,CASSVDGTSEETQYF,TGTGCCAGCAGCGTAGATGGGACTAGCGAAGAGACCCAGTACTTC
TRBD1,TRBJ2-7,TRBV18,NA,CASSAFSGQGAYEQYF,TGTGCCAGCTCAGCCTTTTCAGGACAGGGCGCCTACGAGCAGTACTTC
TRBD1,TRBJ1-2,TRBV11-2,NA,CASSLGQGYGYTF,TGTGCCAGCAGCCTTGGACAGGGCTACGGCTACACCTTC
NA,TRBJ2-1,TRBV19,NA,CASSFQGETSYNEQFF,TGTGCCAGTAGCTTCCAGGGCGAAACCTCCTACAATGAGCAGTTCTTC
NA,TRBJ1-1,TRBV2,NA,CASSAGANTEAFF,TGTGCCAGCAGTGCAGGGGCGAACACTGAAGCTTTCTTT
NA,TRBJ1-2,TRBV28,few,CASSLPLAGYTF,TGTGCCAGCAGTCTACCTCTCGCGGGCTACACCTTC
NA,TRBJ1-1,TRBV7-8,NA,CASSSQGNTEAFF,TGTGCCAGCAGCTCCCAGGGGAACACTGAAGCTTTCTTT
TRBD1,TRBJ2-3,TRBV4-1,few,CASSQDPTGLDTQYF,TGCGCCAGCAGCCAAGACCCGACAGGGTTGGATACGCAGTATTTT
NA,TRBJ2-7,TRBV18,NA,CASSPGAIFYEQYF,TGTGCCAGCTCCCCAGGGGCTATATTCTACGAGCAGTACTTC